This T cell receptor (beta chain) was sequenced for a study of blood T cell repertoires in COVID-19. Study context: The study drew acute and convalescent COVID-19 samples from the United States, Italy and Spain.

In the original workflow: Counts of nucleated cells, estimated from reference gene primer amplification, were obtained. TCRdb's table, derived via immunoSEQ multiplex PCR, lists solely in-frame clones and lacks some. V and J calls and clone size come straight from that table; D and trimming were deduced from the DNA. In the table there are about 150,000 clones, more than 85% of which are singletons. Symptom resolution, clearance, or two negative PCRs marked donors in Cohort 3 as recovered. V lost 3 bases and J lost 5, with 14 bases in between. The CDR3 spans 14 residues. From germline, CDR1 is SGDLS and CDR2 YYNGEE.

This chain joins TRBV9 and TRBJ1-1; D remains unclear. The source material was PBMCs or T cells enriched from blood (not recorded which). This receptor was taken from a woman aged 45 to 65 who had recovered from COVID-19. The CDR3: CASSASGSGTEAFF. Written as DNA, the CDR3 is TGTGCCAGCAGCGCCTCGGGCTCGGGAACTGAAGCTTTCTTT.